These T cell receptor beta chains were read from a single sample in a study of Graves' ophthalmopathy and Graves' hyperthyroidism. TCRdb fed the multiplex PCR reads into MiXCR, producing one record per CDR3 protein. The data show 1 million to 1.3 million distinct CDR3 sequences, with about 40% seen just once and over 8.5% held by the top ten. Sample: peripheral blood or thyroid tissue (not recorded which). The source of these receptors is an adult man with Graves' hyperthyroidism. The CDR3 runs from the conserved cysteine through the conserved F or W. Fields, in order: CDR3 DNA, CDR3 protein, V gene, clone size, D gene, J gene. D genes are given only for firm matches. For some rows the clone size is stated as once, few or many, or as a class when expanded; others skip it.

TGTGCCACCCAGAAGACAGGGACGGTTCAGCCCCAGCATTTT CATQKTGTVQPQHF TRBV19 many TRBD1 TRBJ1-5
TGTGCCAGCAGCGCCGCACCTCCCGGGGGGACCCAGTACTTC CASSAAPPGGTQYF TRBV9 many - TRBJ2-5
TGCGCCAGCAGCGGGGGACAGGGGGGATCTTCACCCCTCCACTTT CASSGGQGGSSPLHF TRBV5-1 few TRBD1 TRBJ1-6
TGTGCCAGCAGTACCTACCGACAGCGCGGGGAGCCTGAAGCTTTCTTT CASSTYRQRGEPEAFF TRBV25-1 - - TRBJ1-1
TGCGCCAGCAGTGAGTCGCGTGGCGTAGCGACGGGGGAGCAGTACTTC CASSESRGVATGEQYF TRBV10-1 few - TRBJ2-7
TGTGCCAGCAGCCCGCCGGGGGACTATGGCTACACCTTC CASSPPGDYGYTF TRBV7-8 - - TRBJ1-2
TGTGCCAGCAGTGAAATAGGTCTTCCGGGACAGGGTTATGGCTACACCTTC CASSEIGLPGQGYGYTF TRBV10-3 - TRBD1 TRBJ1-2
TGCGCCAGCAGCCAAGATCCCCAGGCCCAAGAGACCCAGTACTTC CASSQDPQAQETQYF TRBV7-3 - - TRBJ2-5
TGCAGTGCGCAAACAGGGGGCGGCTACACCTTC CSAQTGGGYTF TRBV20-1 - TRBD1 TRBJ1-2
TGCGCCAGCAGCCAACACTACTGGGGCTCTGGCTACACCTTC CASSQHYWGSGYTF TRBV4-3 - - TRBJ1-2
TGTGCCAGCAGCGAAGGGACTAGCGGCCCAGAGCATTTT CASSEGTSGPEHF TRBV6-5 - - TRBJ1-5
TGTGCCTGGGGGGACTCCGGTCGCCCCCAGTACTTC CAWGDSGRPQYF TRBV19 few - TRBJ2-5
TGTGCCAGCAGCGGACAGGGGGGAAGCGGCAATCAGCCCCAGCATTTT CASSGQGGSGNQPQHF TRBV6-4 few TRBD1 TRBJ1-5
TGTGCCAGCAGTTACCTGTCGGCAGGCGGGGAAGAGACCCAGTACTTC CASSYLSAGGEETQYF TRBV7-9 - - TRBJ2-5
TGTGCCACCAGTGAATGGACAGGGGATTACGAGCAGTACTTC CATSEWTGDYEQYF TRBV24-1 - TRBD1 TRBJ2-7
TGTGCCAGCTCACCCTATCGGTCGGACACCAAGGGAACCTACGAGCAGTACTTC CASSPYRSDTKGTYEQYF TRBV7-8 - - TRBJ2-7
TGTGCCACCAGCCCGGGACAGGGTTTATACCAGCAGTACTTC CATSPGQGLYQQYF TRBV10-3 - TRBD1 TRBJ2-7
TGCAGCGTTGAAGATCAGGAGACAGGGCAGTTCTTC CSVEDQETGQFF TRBV29-1 once - TRBJ2-1